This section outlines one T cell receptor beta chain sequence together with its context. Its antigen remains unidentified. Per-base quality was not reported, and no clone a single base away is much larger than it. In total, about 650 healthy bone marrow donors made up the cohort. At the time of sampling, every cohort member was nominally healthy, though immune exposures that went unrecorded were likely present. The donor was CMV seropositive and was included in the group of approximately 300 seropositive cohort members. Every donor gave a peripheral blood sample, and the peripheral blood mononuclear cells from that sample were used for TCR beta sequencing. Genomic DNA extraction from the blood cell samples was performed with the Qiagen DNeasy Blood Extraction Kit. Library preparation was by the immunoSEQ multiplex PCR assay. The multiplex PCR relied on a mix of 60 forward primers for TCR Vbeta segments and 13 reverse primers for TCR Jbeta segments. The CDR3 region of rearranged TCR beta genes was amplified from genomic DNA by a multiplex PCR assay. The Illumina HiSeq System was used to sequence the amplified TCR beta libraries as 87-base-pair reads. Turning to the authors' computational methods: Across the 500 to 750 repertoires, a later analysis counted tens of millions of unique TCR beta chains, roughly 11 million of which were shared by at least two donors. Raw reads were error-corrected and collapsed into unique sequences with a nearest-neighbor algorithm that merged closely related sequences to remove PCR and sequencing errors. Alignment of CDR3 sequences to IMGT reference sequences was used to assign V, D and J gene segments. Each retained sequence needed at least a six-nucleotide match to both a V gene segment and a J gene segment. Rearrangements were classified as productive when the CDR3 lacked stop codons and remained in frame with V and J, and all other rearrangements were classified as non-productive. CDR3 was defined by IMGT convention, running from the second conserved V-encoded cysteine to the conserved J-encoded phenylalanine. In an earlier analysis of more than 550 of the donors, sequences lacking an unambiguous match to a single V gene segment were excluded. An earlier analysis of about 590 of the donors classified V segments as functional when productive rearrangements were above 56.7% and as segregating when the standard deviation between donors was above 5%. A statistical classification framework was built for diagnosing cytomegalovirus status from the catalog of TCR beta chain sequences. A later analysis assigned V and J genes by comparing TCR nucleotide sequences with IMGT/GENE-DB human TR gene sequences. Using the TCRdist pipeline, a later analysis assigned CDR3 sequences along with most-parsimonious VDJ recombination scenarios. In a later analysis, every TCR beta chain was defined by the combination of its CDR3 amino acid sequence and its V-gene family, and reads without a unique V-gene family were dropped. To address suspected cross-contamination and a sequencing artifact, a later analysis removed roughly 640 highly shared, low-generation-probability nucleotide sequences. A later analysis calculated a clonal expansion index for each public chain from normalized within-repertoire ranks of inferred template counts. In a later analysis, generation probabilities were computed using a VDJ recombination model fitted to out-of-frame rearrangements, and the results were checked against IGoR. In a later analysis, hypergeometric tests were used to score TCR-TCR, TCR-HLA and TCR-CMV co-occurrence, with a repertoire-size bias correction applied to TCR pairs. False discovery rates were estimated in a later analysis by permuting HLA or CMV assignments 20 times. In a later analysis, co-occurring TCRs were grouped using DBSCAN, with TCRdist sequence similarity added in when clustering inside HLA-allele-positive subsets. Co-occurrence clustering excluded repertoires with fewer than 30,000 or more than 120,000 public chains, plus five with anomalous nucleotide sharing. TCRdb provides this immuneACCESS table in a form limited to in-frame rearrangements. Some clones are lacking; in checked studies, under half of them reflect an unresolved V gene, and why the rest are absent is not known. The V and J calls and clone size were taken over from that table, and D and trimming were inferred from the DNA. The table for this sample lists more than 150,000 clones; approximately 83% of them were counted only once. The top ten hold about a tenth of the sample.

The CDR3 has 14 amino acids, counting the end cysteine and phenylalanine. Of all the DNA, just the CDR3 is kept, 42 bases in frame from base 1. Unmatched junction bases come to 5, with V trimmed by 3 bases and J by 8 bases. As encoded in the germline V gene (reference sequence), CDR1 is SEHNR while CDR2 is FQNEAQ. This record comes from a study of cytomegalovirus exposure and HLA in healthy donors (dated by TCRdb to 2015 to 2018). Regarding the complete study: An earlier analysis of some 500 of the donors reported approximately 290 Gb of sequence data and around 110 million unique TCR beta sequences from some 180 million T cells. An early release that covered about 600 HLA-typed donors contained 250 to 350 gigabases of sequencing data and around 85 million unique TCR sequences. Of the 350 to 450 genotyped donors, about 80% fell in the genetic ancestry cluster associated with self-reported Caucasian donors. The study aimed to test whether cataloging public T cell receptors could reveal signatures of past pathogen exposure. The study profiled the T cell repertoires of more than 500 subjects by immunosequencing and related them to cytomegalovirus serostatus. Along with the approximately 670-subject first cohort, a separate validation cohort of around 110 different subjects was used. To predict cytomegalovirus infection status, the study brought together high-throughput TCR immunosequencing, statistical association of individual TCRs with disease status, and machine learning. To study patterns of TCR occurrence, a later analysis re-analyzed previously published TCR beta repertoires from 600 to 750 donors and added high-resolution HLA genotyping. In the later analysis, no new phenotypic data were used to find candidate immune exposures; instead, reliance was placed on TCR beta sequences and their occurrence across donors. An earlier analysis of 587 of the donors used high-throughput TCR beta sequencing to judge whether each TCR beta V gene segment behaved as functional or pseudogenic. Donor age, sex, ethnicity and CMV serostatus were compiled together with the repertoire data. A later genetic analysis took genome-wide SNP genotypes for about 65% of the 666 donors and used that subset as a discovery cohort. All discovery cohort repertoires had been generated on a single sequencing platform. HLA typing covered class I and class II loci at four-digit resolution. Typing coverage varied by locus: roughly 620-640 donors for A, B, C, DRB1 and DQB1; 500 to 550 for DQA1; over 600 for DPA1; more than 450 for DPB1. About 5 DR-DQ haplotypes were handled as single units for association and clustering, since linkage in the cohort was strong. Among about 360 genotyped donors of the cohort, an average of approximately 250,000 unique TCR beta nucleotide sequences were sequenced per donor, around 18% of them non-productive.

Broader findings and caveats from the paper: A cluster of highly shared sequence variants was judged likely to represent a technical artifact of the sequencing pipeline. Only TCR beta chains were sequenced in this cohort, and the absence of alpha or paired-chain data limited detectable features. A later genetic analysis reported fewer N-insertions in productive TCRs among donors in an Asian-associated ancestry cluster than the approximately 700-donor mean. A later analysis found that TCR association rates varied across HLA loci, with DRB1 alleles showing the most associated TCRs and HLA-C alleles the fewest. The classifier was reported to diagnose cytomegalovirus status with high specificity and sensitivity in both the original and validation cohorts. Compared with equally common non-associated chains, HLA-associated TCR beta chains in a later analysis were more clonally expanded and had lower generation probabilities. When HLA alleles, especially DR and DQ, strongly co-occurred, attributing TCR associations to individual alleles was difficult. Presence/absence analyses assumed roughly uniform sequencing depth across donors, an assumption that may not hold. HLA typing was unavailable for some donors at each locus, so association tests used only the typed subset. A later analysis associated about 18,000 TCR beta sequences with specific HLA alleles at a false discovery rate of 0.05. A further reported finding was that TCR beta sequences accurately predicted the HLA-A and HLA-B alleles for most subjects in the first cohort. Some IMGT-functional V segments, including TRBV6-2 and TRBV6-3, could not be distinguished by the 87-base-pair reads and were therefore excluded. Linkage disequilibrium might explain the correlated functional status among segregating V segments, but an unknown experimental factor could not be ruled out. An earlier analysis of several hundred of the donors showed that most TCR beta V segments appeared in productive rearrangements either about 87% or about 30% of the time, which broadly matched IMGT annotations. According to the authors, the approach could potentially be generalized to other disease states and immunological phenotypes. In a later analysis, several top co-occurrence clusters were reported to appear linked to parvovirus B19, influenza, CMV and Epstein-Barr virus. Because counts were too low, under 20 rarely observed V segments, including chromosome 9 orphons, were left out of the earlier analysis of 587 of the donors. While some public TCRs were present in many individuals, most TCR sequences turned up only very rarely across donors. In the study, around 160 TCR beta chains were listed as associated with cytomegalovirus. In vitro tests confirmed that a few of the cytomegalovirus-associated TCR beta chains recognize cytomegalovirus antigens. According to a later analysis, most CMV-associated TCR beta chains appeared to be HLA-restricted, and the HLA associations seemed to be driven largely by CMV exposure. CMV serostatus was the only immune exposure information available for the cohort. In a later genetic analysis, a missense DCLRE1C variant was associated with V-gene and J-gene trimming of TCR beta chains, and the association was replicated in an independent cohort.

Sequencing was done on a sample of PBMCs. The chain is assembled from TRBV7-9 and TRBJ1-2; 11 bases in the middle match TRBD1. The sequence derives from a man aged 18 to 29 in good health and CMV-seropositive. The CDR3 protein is CASSFGQGAFGYTF. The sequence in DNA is TGTGCCAGCAGCTTCGGACAGGGGGCTTTCGGCTACACCTTC. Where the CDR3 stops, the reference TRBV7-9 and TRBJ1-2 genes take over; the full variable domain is DTGVSQNPRHKITKRGQNVTFRCDPISEHNRLYWYRQTLGQGPEFLTYFQNEAQLEKSRLLSDRFSAERPKGSFSTLEIQRTEQGDSAMYLCASSFGQGAFGYTFGSGTRLTVV.